This T cell receptor beta chain is drawn from a study of blood T cell repertoires in COVID-19. Across the whole study: T cells, B-cell-depleted T cells, or PBMCs provided the cDNA or gDNA that served as material.

This table comes from immunoSEQ multiplex PCR, and its TCRdb copy is limited to in-frame clones, with some not included. The sample has about 480,000 clones; around nine tenths are singletons. Germline loops: CDR1 DFQATT, CDR2 SNEGSKA (reference sequence). V lost 3 bases and J lost 5, with 15 bases in between. The CDR3 spans 14 residues. Sequenced: PBMCs or T cells enriched from blood (not recorded which). The chain employs TRBV20-1 and TRBJ2-3, with D possibly being TRBD2 (7 bases). The source of this sequence is a woman between 35 and 50 years old who had recovered from COVID-19. The CDR3 region is CSASGGGFRDTQYF. In nucleotides, the CDR3 is TGCAGTGCTAGTGGCGGGGGCTTCAGAGATACGCAGTATTTT.